This T cell receptor (beta chain) was profiled in a study of T cells after yellow fever vaccination. This clonotype was seen ten or more times. TCRdb re-analysed the 5' RACE reads in MiXCR, keeping a single row per CDR3 protein. This sample has approximately 450,000 distinct CDR3 sequences, with around 19% found just once. Trimming took 2 bases from V and 2 from J; bases not matched to a gene: 3. CDR1 and CDR2 from the germline V gene are SQVTM and ANQGSEA. The CDR3 is 14 amino acids. The receptor's source is a young man who received the YFV17D yellow fever vaccine. The rearrangement joins TRBV29-1 to TRBJ2-5; 9 nucleotides match TRBD2. Sample: PBMCs, taken before the yellow fever booster vaccination. CDR3 DNA: TGCAGCGTTGAACTAGCGGGACTTCAAGAGACCCAGTACTTC. It translates to CSVELAGLQETQYF.